These T cell receptor beta chains were read from a single sample in a study of neoadjuvant nivolumab and ipilimumab in lung cancer. Assay used: immunoSEQ multiplex PCR; TCRdb lists only in-frame clones, some missing. The table records some 2,500 clones, 85% to 90% of them present only once. The specimen comprised tumor tissue, sampled before neoadjuvant nivolumab, alone or with ipilimumab. These TCRs come from an adult with non-small cell lung cancer. CDR3s include the opening cysteine and the closing phenylalanine or tryptophan. A D gene is named only where the DNA matches it firmly. Rows may omit the clone size; those that give it use once, few, many or a size class.

clone_size: .
j_call: TRBJ2-7
v_call: TRBV5-6
d_call: .
cdr3_aa: CASSNRVFGEQYF
cdr3_nt: TGTGCCAGCAGCAACAGGGTTTTTGGCGAGCAGTACTTC

clone_size: once
j_call: TRBJ1-5
v_call: TRBV7-3
d_call: TRBD1
cdr3_aa: CASSPSGGNQPQHF
cdr3_nt: TGTGCCAGCAGCCCATCAGGGGGGAATCAGCCCCAGCATTTT

clone_size: .
j_call: TRBJ1-3
v_call: TRBV5-1
d_call: .
cdr3_aa: CASSLGVSGNTIYF
cdr3_nt: TGCGCCAGCAGCTTAGGGGTCTCTGGAAACACCATATATTTT

clone_size: .
j_call: TRBJ2-5
v_call: TRBV29-1
d_call: .
cdr3_aa: CSVEFRAQETQYF
cdr3_nt: TGCAGCGTTGAATTTCGGGCCCAAGAGACCCAGTACTTC

clone_size: .
j_call: TRBJ2-7
v_call: TRBV11-2
d_call: .
cdr3_aa: CASSLGNRRGEQYF
cdr3_nt: TGTGCCAGCAGCTTAGGAAATCGGCGGGGCGAGCAGTACTTC

clone_size: .
j_call: TRBJ1-4
v_call: TRBV6-5
d_call: .
cdr3_aa: CASSYSLSSNEKLFF
cdr3_nt: TGTGCCAGCAGTTACTCATTGTCGTCTAATGAAAAACTGTTTTTT

clone_size: once
j_call: TRBJ2-2
v_call: TRBV27
d_call: TRBD2
cdr3_aa: CASSFGTSGSTGELFF
cdr3_nt: TGTGCCAGCAGTTTCGGGACTAGCGGGAGCACCGGGGAGCTGTTTTTT

clone_size: .
j_call: TRBJ2-1
v_call: TRBV11-2
d_call: TRBD2
cdr3_aa: CASSFEAGRSYNEQFF
cdr3_nt: TGTGCCAGCAGTTTTGAAGCGGGGCGGTCCTACAATGAGCAGTTCTTC

clone_size: .
j_call: TRBJ2-2
v_call: TRBV5-1
d_call: .
cdr3_aa: CASSSDNTGELFF
cdr3_nt: TGCGCCAGCAGTTCGGACAACACCGGGGAGCTGTTTTTT

clone_size: .
j_call: TRBJ2-7
v_call: TRBV11-2
d_call: .
cdr3_aa: CASSLDLMDGYEQYF
cdr3_nt: TGTGCCAGCAGCTTAGATCTTATGGACGGCTACGAGCAGTACTTC

clone_size: once
j_call: TRBJ2-5
v_call: TRBV18
d_call: .
cdr3_aa: CASSPPSTETQYF
cdr3_nt: TGTGCCAGCTCACCACCTAGCACAGAGACCCAGTACTTC